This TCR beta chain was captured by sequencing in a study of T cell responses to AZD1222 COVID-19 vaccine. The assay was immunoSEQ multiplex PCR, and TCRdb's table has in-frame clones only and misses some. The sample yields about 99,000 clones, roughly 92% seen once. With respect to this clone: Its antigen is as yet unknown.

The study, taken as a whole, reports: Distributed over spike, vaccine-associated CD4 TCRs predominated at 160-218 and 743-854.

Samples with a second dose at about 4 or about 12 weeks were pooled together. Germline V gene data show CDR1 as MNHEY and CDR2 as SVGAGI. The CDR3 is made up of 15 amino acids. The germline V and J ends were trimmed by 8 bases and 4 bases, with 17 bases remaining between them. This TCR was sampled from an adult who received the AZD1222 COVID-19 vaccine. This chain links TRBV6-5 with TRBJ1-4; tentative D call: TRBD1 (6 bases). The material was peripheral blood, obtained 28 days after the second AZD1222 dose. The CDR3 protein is CASLSGAQVNEKLFF. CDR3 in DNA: TGTGCCAGCCTGTCGGGGGCGCAGGTTAATGAAAAACTGTTTTTT.